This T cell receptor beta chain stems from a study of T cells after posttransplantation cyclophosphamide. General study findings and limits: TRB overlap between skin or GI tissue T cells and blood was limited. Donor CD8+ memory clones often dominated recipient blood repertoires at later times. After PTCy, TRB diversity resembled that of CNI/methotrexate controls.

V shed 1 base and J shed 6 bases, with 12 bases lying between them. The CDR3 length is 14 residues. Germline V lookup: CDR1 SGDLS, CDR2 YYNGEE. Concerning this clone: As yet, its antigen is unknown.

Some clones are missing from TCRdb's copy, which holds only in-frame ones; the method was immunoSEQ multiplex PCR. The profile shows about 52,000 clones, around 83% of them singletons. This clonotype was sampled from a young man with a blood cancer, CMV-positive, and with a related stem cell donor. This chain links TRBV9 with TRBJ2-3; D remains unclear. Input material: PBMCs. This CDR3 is CASSVRGDEDTQYF. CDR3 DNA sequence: TGTGCCAGCAGCGTACGAGGCGACGAGGATACGCAGTATTTT.